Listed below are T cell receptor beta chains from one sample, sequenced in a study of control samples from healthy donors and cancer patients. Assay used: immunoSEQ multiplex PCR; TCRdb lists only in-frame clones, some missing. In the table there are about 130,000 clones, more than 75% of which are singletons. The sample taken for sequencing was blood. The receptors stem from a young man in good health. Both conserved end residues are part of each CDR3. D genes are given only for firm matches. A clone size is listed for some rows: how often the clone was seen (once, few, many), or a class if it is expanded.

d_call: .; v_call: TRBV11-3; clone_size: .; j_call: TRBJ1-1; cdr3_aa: CASSGNSPEAFF; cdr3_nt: TGTGCCAGCAGTGGGAATTCCCCGGAAGCTTTCTTT
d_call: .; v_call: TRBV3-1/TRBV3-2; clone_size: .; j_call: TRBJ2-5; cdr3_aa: CASSQDYLQETQYF; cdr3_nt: TGTGCCAGCAGCCAAGATTACCTTCAAGAGACCCAGTACTTC
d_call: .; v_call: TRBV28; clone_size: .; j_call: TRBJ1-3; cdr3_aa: CASSLGQNRGNTIYF; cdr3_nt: TGTGCCAGCAGTTTAGGACAGAATCGGGGAAACACCATATATTTT
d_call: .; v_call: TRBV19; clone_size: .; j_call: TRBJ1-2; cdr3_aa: CASSMSSRGYGYTF; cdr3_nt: TGTGCCAGTAGTATGAGCTCGCGGGGATATGGCTACACCTTC
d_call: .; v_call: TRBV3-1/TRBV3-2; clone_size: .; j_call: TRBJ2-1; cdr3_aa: CASSQAGAPNNEQFF; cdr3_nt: TGTGCCAGCAGCCAAGCGGGAGCGCCAAACAATGAGCAGTTCTTC
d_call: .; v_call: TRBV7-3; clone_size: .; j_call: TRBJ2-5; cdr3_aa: CASSINGHSETQYF; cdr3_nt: TGTGCCAGCAGCATTAACGGGCATTCAGAGACCCAGTACTTC
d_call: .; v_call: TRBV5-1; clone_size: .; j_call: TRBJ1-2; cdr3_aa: CASSTGGPRDGYTF; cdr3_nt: TGCGCCAGCAGCACCGGCGGACCACGGGATGGCTACACCTTC
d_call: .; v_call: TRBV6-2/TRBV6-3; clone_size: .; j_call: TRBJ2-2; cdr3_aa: CASSSVRLGVNTGELFF; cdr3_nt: TGTGCCAGCAGTTCCGTTCGACTAGGAGTGAACACCGGGGAGCTGTTTTTT
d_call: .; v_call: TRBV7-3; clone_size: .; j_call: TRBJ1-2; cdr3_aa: CASNNREEGDYGYTF; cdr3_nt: TGTGCCAGCAACAACAGGGAGGAGGGGGACTATGGCTACACCTTC
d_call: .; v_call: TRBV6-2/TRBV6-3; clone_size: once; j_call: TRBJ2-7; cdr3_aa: CASSTGTVAEQYF; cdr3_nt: TGTGCCAGCAGTACCGGGACTGTCGCCGAGCAGTACTTC
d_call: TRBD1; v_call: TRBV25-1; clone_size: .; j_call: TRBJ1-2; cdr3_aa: CASSESGTGIYGYTF; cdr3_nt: TGTGCCAGCAGTGAATCCGGGACAGGGATCTATGGCTACACCTTC